These T cell receptor beta chains were read from a single sample in a study of T cell responses to AZD1222 COVID-19 vaccine. The table came from immunoSEQ multiplex PCR; TCRdb's copy has only in-frame clones and leaves some out. The data contain about 120,000 clones, 92% of them singletons. The sequencing here drew on peripheral blood, taken on day 0 of AZD1222 vaccination. The receptor set was obtained from an adult in good health. Both conserved end residues are part of each CDR3. D genes are given only for firm matches. Some rows have no size entry. The others give once, few or many, or a class for an expanded clone.

cdr3_length	d_call	v_call	clone_size	j_call	cdr3_nt	cdr3_aa
13	-	TRBV6-2/TRBV6-3	-	TRBJ2-3	TGTGCCAGCAGTTACGCCTTTTCAGATACGCAGTATTTT	CASSYAFSDTQYF
12	-	TRBV9	-	TRBJ1-6	TGTGCCAGCAGCGAGGGCGTTTCACCCCTCCACTTT	CASSEGVSPLHF
13	-	TRBV19	-	TRBJ1-6	TGTGCCAGTAGCCTCCCAGGGATCGGGCCCCTCCACTTT	CASSLPGIGPLHF
15	TRBD1	TRBV6-2/TRBV6-3	-	TRBJ1-1	TGTGCCAGCATCCCCGCGAGTCAGGACAGGGCTGAAGCTTTCTTT	CASIPASQDRAEAFF
13	TRBD1	TRBV12-3/TRBV12-4	-	TRBJ1-1	TGTGCCAGCCGGGGGACAGGGATCGCTGAAGCTTTCTTT	CASRGTGIAEAFF
14	-	TRBV7-8	-	TRBJ2-7	TGTGCCAGCAGTTCTTTCCAGGGAGAATACGAGCAGTACTTC	CASSSFQGEYEQYF
17	-	TRBV3-1/TRBV3-2	-	TRBJ1-6	TGTGCCAGCAGCCAGGTAAATAAGGACCTACGCAATTCACCCCTCCACTTT	CASSQVNKDLRNSPLHF
15	-	TRBV11-2	-	TRBJ1-1	TGTGCCAGCAGTCCCCTCCCGGGACGGACCTTTTTAGCTTTCTTT	CASSPLPGRTFLAFF
15	TRBD1	TRBV6-5	-	TRBJ1-5	TGTGCCAGCAAGGTACCGAGACAGGGTAATCAGCCCCAGCATTTT	CASKVPRQGNQPQHF
11	-	TRBV7-9	-	TRBJ1-4	TGTGCCAGCAGCTTTGAAAAAAAACTGTTTTTT	CASSFEKKLFF
14	TRBD1	TRBV14	few	TRBJ2-1	TGTGCCAGCAGCCAAAGTGACAGGGGCAATGAGCAGTTCTTC	CASSQSDRGNEQFF
14	TRBD1	TRBV7-2	-	TRBJ1-2	TGTGCCAGCAGCTTGGGACAGGGTCCATATGGCTACACCTTC	CASSLGQGPYGYTF
16	TRBD2	TRBV2	-	TRBJ2-3	TGTGCCAGCAGTCTACGGGACTACTTTAGCACAGATACGCAGTATTTT	CASSLRDYFSTDTQYF
15	TRBD1	TRBV11-2	-	TRBJ2-1	TGTGCCAGCAGCCCAGGGACAGAGCGTTACAATGAGCAGTTCTTC	CASSPGTERYNEQFF
14	-	TRBV28	-	TRBJ2-2	TGTGCCAGCGGTCTAAGGGGGTGGGTCGGGGAGCTGTTTTTT	CASGLRGWVGELFF
16	TRBD1	TRBV10-3	once	TRBJ1-5	TGTGCCATCTCCCTGGGTCGACAGGGCAGCAATCAGCCCCAGCATTTT	CAISLGRQGSNQPQHF
11	-	TRBV12-3/TRBV12-4	once	TRBJ2-3	TGTGCCAGCAGTGCCACAGATACGCAGTATTTT	CASSATDTQYF
15	-	TRBV5-6	-	TRBJ2-1	TGTGCCAGCAGCCCAGGTCCTTTGGGCCCTAATGAGCAGTTCTTC	CASSPGPLGPNEQFF
15	-	TRBV6-5	-	TRBJ1-1	TGTGCCAGCACCCTGGTACGGGGCCGGGACACTGAAGCTTTCTTT	CASTLVRGRDTEAFF
14	-	TRBV19	-	TRBJ1-5	TGTGCCAGTAGTATTGGGGGTCTGGCTCAGCCCCAGCATTTT	CASSIGGLAQPQHF
9	-	TRBV29-1	-	TRBJ1-2	TGCAGCGCCAACTATGGCTACACCTTC	CSANYGYTF
19	-	TRBV12-2	-	TRBJ2-2	TGTGCAAGTCGCTTCGGAGGTCAGCCCGGGGGGGCAGGGACCGGGGAGCTGTTTTTT	CASRFGGQPGGAGTGELFF
14	TRBD2	TRBV19	-	TRBJ2-7	TGTGCCAGTAGTAGGGTAGCGGGGGCCTACGAGCAGTACTTC	CASSRVAGAYEQYF
12	-	TRBV5-1	-	TRBJ1-2	TGCGCCAGCAGCTTCCAAGGGAATGGCTACACCTTC	CASSFQGNGYTF
15	-	TRBV24-1	-	TRBJ2-2	TGTGCCACCAGTGATTTATACGACAGCACCGGGGAGCTGTTTTTT	CATSDLYDSTGELFF
15	TRBD2	TRBV27	-	TRBJ2-1	TGTGCCAGCACCATTAGCGGGGGCTCCTACAATGAGCAGTTCTTC	CASTISGGSYNEQFF
13	TRBD2	TRBV7-2	few	TRBJ2-1	TGTGCCAGCAGCTTACTGCGGGGGAATGAGCAGTTCTTC	CASSLLRGNEQFF
13	-	TRBV2	-	TRBJ2-7	TGTGCCAGCGGAAGGGACTTCTCCTACGAGCAGTACTTC	CASGRDFSYEQYF
14	-	TRBV28	-	TRBJ1-5	TGTGCCAGCAGGCTGAGGACCGCCTATCAGCCCCAGCATTTT	CASRLRTAYQPQHF
15	-	TRBV18	-	TRBJ1-3	TGTGCCAGCTCACCTTCAGCTCCCTCTGGAAACACCATATATTTT	CASSPSAPSGNTIYF
14	TRBD1	TRBV5-1	-	TRBJ2-4	TGCGCCAGCAGCTCCCCGGACAGGGTAAACATTCAGTACTTC	CASSSPDRVNIQYF
13	-	TRBV6-5	-	TRBJ1-1	TGTGCCAGCATTGGAAGTATGAACACTGAAGCTTTCTTT	CASIGSMNTEAFF
14	-	TRBV15	-	TRBJ2-6	TGTGCCACCAGCCCCCGCTCTGGGGCCAACGTCCTGACTTTC	CATSPRSGANVLTF
15	-	TRBV6-1	-	TRBJ1-1	TGTGCCAGCAGTGAAGGGGTATCCCTTTTCTCTGAAGCTTTCTTT	CASSEGVSLFSEAFF
16	TRBD1	TRBV24-1	-	TRBJ2-1	TGTGCCACCAGGTCGGGACAGGAAGTGTCCTACAATGAGCAGTTCTTC	CATRSGQEVSYNEQFF
17	-	TRBV7-9	-	TRBJ1-2	TGTGCCAGCAGCGAACGGGGCCGGACACCAACTTCAGATGGCTACACCTTC	CASSERGRTPTSDGYTF
21	TRBD2	TRBV5-1	-	TRBJ2-3	TGCGCCAGCAGCTTGGCCCCTAGCGGGAGTGGCTTAATGTCGAGCACAGATACGCAGTATTTT	CASSLAPSGSGLMSSTDTQYF
14	TRBD2	TRBV27	-	TRBJ2-1	TGTGCCACTTCACTAGCGGGGGGGCCGGGTGAGCAGTTCTTC	CATSLAGGPGEQFF
15	TRBD1	TRBV10-3	-	TRBJ1-1	TGTGCCATTGGCGGGACAGGGCTCATGAACACTGAAGCTTTCTTT	CAIGGTGLMNTEAFF
14	TRBD1	TRBV27	-	TRBJ2-5	TGTGCCAGCAGTTCCGACAGGGTTCGGGAGACCCAGTACTTC	CASSSDRVRETQYF
15	-	TRBV27	-	TRBJ1-2	TGTGCCAGCAGTTTATGGTCTGGTAATGGGAATGGCTACACCTTC	CASSLWSGNGNGYTF
15	-	TRBV7-9	-	TRBJ1-6	TGTGCCAGCAGCTTAGTTGGGGGGCAGGATTCACCCCTCCACTTT	CASSLVGGQDSPLHF
16	-	TRBV11-3	few	TRBJ2-2	TGTGCCAGCAGCTTTAGCCCAGGCCGAGGCACCGGGGAGCTGTTTTTT	CASSFSPGRGTGELFF
15	-	TRBV7-2	-	TRBJ2-1	TGTGCCAGCAGCTTAGTCGGGGGAACCCACAATGAGCAGTTCTTC	CASSLVGGTHNEQFF
17	-	TRBV19	few	TRBJ1-4	TGTGCCACTCAACAGGATTACATCGTTGCAACTAATGAAAAACTGTTTTTT	CATQQDYIVATNEKLFF
14	-	TRBV4-1	-	TRBJ2-1	TGCGCCAGCAGCCATCTCGGCAGGGCCAATGAGCAGTTCTTC	CASSHLGRANEQFF
19	TRBD1	TRBV10-3	-	TRBJ1-2	TGTGCCATCAGTGAGTACCCCGGACAGGTGGATCGGACTAACTATGGCTACACCTTC	CAISEYPGQVDRTNYGYTF
14	-	TRBV5-4	-	TRBJ1-1	TGTGCCAGCAGTTTCGGGACACTGAACACTGAAGCTTTCTTT	CASSFGTLNTEAFF
16	TRBD1	TRBV19	-	TRBJ1-2	TGTGCCAGTAGTCCCTGGACAGGGATGCTGCACTATGGCTACACCTTC	CASSPWTGMLHYGYTF